These T cell receptor beta chains were read from a single sample in a study of regulatory T cells in long-lasting Graves disease. TCRdb re-called the multiplex PCR reads through MiXCR, storing one row per CDR3 protein. Among approximately 290,000 distinct CDR3 sequences listed, around 21% were seen once. The sequences come from peripheral blood mononuclear cells (PBMCs), collected when the disease was refractory, from a patient treated with antithyroid drugs. The receptors derive from a female donor with Graves disease. Each CDR3 is given with its conserved first and last residue. The order of the fields is V gene, J gene, CDR3 protein.

TRBV28	TRBJ1-1	CAGLSGAGTEAFF
TRBV20-1	TRBJ1-2	CSAGRTGDVYGYTF
TRBV2	TRBJ2-7	CASSEAAMGDKTDYEQYF
TRBV20-1	TRBJ1-5	CSAARWLNQPQHF
TRBV14	TRBJ2-2	CASSQTIMSTGELFF
TRBV29-1	TRBJ2-5	CSTRQGETQYF
TRBV18	TRBJ2-7	CASSGTSGVSYEQYF
TRBV9	TRBJ2-7	CASSVGTSGIYEQYF
TRBV7-2	TRBJ2-4	CASSPRGVVIQYF
TRBV6-2/TRBV6-3	TRBJ2-6	CASSSDRQVRGANVLTF
TRBV6-1	TRBJ2-2	CASSSTAHGELFF
TRBV28	TRBJ1-1	CASSLIGTGWRTEAFF
TRBV13	TRBJ2-2	CASSLDRAGGELFF
TRBV30	TRBJ1-2	CAWSVGGAHGYTF
TRBV9	TRBJ2-5	CASSVATRGRETQYF
TRBV7-2	TRBJ2-7	CASSLGGVQGGYEQYF